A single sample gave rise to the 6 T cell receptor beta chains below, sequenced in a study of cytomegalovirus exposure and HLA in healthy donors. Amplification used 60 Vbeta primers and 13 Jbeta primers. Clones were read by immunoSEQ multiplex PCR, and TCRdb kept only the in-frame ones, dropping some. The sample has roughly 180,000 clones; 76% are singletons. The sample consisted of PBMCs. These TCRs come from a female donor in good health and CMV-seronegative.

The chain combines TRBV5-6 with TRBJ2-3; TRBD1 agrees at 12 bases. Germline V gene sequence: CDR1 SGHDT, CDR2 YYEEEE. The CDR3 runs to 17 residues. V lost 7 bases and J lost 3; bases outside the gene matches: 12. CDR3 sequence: CASYGTGGSGWTDTQYF. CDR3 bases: TGTGCCAGCTACGGGACAGGGGGCTCGGGATGGACAGATACGCAGTATTTT.

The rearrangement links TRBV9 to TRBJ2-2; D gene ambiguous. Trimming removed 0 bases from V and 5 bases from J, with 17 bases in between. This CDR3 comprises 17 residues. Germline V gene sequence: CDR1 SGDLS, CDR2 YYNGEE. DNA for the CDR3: TGTGCCAGCAGCGTAGGAGGTAGACCACGTGGGACCGGGGAGCTGTTTTTT. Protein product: CASSVGGRPRGTGELFF. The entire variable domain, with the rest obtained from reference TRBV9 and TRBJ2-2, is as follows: DSGVTQTPKHLITATGQRVTLRCSPRSGDLSVYWYQQSLDQGLQFLIQYYNGEERAKGNILERFSAQQFPDLHSELNLSSLELGDSALYFCASSVGGRPRGTGELFFGEGSRLTVL.

The DNA for the CDR3 is TGTGCCAGCAGCTCCCCCGGGACTCCCCAAGAGACCCAGTACTTC. Translation: CASSSPGTPQETQYF. The rearrangement links TRBV7-6 to TRBJ2-5; TRBD2 is a possible D gene (6 bases). V lost 4 bases, J lost 1 base, and 13 bases lay in between. The CDR3 covers 15 residues. Per the germline V gene, CDR1 is SGHVS and CDR2 is FNYEAQ.

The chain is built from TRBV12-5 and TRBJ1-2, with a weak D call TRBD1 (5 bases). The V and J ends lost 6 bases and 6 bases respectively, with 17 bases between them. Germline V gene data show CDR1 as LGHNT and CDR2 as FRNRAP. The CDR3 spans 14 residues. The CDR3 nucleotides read TGTGCTAGTGGCCTAGGACATACGTTCAATGGCTACACCTTC. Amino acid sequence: CASGLGHTFNGYTF.

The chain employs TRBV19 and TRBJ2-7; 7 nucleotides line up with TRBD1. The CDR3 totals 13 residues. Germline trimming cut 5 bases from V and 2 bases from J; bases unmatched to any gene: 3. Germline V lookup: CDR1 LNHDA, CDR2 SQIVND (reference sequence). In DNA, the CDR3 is TGTGCCAGTAGTCCGGGACAGACCTACGAGCAGTACTTC. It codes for CASSPGQTYEQYF.

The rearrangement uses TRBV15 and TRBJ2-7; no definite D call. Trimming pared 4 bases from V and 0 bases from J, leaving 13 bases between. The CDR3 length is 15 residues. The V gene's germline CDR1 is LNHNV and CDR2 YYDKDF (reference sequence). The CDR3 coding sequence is TGTGCCACCAGCACGGCCCAGCGTGCCTCCTACGAGCAGTACTTC. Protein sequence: CATSTAQRASYEQYF.